In this sample, the clone carrying this T cell receptor beta chain turned up once. Different DNA sequences within this sample yield the same CDR3. This entry belongs to a study of control samples from healthy donors and cancer patients. Here immunoSEQ multiplex PCR was the method, and the copy in TCRdb shows in-frame clones only, minus some. The data hold over 90,000 clones, with about 90% observed a single time. Trimming shortened V by 4 bases and J by 2 bases, and 11 bases separated the two germline ends. Germline lookup yields CDR1 GTSNPN and CDR2 SVGIG (reference sequence). This CDR3 has 13 amino acids.

The sample was blood. The genes are TRBV30 and TRBJ2-5; tentative D call: TRBD1 (6 bases). This clonotype originated in a woman aged 18-29 years in good health. This CDR3 reads CAWKTQGQETQYF. The CDR3 DNA reads as TGTGCCTGGAAAACTCAGGGGCAAGAGACCCAGTACTTC.